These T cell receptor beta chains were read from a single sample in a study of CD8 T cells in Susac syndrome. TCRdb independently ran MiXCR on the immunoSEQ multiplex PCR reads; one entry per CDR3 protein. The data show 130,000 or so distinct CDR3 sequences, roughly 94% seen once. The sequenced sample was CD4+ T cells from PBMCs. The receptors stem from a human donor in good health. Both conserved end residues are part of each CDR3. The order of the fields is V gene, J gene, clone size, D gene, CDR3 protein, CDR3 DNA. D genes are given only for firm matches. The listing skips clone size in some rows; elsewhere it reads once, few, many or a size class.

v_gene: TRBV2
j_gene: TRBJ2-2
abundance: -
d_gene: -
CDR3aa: CASSAFLGNTGELFF
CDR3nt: TGTGCCAGCAGTGCGTTCTTGGGGAACACCGGGGAGCTGTTTTTT

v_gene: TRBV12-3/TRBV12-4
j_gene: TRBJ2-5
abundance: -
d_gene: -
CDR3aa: CASSTRETQYF
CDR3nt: TGTGCCAGCAGTACCAGGGAGACCCAGTACTTC

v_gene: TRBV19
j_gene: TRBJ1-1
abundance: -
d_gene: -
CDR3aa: CASSDRPNTEAFF
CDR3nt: TGTGCCAGTTCAGACAGGCCGAACACTGAAGCTTTCTTT

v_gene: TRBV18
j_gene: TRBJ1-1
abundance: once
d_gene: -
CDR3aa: CASSQWASSTGMNTEAFF
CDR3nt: TGTGCCAGCTCACAATGGGCCTCTAGTACTGGAATGAACACTGAAGCTTTCTTT

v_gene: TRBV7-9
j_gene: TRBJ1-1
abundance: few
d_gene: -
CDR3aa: CASSFSENTEAFF
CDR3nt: TGTGCCAGCAGCTTCTCAGAGAACACTGAAGCTTTCTTT

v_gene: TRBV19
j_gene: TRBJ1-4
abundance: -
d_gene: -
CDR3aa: CASSLPGRANEKLFF
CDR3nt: TGTGCCAGTAGCCTACCAGGGCGCGCTAATGAAAAACTGTTTTTT

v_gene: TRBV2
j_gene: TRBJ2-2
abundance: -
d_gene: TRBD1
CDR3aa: CASRLGTGTNTGELFF
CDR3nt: TGTGCCAGCCGTTTAGGGACAGGGACGAACACCGGGGAGCTGTTTTTT

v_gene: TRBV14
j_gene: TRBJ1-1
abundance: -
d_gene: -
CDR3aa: CASSPLRRDATEAFF
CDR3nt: TGTGCCAGCAGCCCCCTGCGGAGGGATGCCACTGAAGCTTTCTTT

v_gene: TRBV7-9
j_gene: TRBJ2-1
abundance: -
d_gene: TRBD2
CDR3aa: CASNPTGLVYNEQFF
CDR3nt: TGTGCCAGCAACCCAACAGGACTAGTTTACAATGAGCAGTTCTTC

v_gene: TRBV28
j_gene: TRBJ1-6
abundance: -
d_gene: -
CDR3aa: CASTRFWRDNSPLHF
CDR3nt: TGTGCCAGCACCCGTTTTTGGAGAGATAATTCACCCCTCCACTTT